This TCR beta chain stems from a study of OX40 agonist ivuxolimab in advanced cancers. Study observations and caveats: More expanded clones were seen, on average, in CD8+ T cells than in CD4+.

Germline values: CDR1 SGHRS, CDR2 YFSETQ. This CDR3 has 16 amino acids. Trimming at V came to 0 bases and at J to 2 bases, leaving 6 bases not matched to a gene. About this clone itself: What it binds is not known.

The table came from immunoSEQ multiplex PCR; TCRdb's copy has only in-frame clones and leaves some out. The sample yields fewer than 80,000 clones, under 95% seen once. This sequence originates from an adult with an advanced solid tumor such as melanoma, head and neck, liver or kidney cancer. V gene TRBV5-1 combines with J gene TRBJ2-3; 7 positions agree with TRBD2. Sequenced material: CD4+ or CD8+ T cells sorted from blood, taken in a trial of the OX40 agonist ivuxolimab. The CDR3 is CASSLVGGGYTDTQYF. The CDR3 region has the DNA TGCGCCAGCAGCTTGGTTGGGGGAGGGTACACAGATACGCAGTATTTT.